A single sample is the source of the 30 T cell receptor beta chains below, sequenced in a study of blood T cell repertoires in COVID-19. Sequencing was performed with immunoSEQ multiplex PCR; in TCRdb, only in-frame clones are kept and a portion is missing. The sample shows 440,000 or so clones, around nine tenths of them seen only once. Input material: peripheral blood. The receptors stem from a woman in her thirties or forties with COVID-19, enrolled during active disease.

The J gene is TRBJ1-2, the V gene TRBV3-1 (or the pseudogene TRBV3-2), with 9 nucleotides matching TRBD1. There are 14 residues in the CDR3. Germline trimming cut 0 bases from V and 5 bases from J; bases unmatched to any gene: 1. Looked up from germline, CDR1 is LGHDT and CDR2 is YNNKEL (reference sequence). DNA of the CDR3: TGTGCCAGCAGCCAAGAACAGGGGGCGTATGGCTACACCTTC. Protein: CASSQEQGAYGYTF.

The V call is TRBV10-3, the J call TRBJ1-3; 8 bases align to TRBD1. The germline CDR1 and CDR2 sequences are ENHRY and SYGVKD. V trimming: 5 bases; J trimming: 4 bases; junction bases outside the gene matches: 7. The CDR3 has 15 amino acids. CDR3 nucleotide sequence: TGTGCCATCAGTTTCAGGGGGCGGGAAGGAAACACCATATATTTT. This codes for CAISFRGREGNTIYF.

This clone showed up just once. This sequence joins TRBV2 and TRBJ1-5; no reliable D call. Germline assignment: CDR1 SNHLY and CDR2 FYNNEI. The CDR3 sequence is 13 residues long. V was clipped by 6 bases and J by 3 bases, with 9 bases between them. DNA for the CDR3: TGTGCCAGCAGGTGGCAGGCCAATCAGCCCCAGCATTTT. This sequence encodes CASRWQANQPQHF.

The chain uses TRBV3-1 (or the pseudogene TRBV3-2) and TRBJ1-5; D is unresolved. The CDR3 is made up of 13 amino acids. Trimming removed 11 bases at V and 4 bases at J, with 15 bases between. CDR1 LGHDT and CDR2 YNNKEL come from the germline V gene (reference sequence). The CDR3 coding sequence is TGTGCCCGGCCATCGTGGCGGAATCAGCCCCAGCATTTT. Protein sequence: CARPSWRNQPQHF.

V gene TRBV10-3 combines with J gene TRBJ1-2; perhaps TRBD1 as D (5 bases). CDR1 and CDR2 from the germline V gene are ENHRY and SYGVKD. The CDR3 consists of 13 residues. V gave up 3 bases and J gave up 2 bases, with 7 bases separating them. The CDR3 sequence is CAISEAGNYGYTF. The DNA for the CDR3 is TGTGCCATCAGTGAAGCAGGGAACTATGGCTACACCTTC.

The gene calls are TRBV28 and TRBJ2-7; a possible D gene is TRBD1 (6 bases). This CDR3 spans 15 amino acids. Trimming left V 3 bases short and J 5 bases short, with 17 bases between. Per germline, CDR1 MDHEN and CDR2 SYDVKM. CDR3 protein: CASSFRKGGFHEQYF. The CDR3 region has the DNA TGTGCCAGCAGTTTCCGAAAAGGGGGTTTCCACGAGCAGTACTTC.

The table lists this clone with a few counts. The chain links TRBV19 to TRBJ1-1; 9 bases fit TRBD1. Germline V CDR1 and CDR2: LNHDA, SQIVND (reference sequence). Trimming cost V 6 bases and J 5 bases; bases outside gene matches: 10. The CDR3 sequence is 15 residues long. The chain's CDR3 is CASRYRGTGNTEAFF. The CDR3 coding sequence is TGTGCCAGTAGGTATAGGGGGACAGGGAATACTGAAGCTTTCTTT.

The CDR3 coding sequence is TGTGCCAGCAGCTTCCTCCCTGGGGGCGGCTATGGCTACACCTTC. Amino acids: CASSFLPGGGYGYTF. The chain employs TRBV7-8 and TRBJ1-2, with a tentative D call TRBD1 (6 bases). Trimming removed 3 bases from V and 4 bases from J, with 15 bases in between. CDR1 and CDR2 from the germline V gene are SGHVS and FQNEAQ. The CDR3 totals 15 residues.

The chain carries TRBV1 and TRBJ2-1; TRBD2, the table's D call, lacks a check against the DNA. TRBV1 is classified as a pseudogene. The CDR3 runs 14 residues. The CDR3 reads CTSSQEDSPNEQFF. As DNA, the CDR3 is TGCACCAGCAGCCAAGAGGACTCTCCCAATGAGCAGTTCTTC.

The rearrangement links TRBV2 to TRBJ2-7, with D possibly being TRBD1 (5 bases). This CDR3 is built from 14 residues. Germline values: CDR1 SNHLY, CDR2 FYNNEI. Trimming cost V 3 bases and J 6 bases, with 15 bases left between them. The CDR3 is CASSDRTLRGEQYF. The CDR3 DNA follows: TGTGCCAGCAGTGACCGGACACTCCGCGGCGAGCAGTACTTC.

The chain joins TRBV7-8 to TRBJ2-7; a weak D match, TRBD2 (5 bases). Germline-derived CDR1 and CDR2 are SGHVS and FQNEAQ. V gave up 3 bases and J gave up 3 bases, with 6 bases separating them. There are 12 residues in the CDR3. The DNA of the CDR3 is TGTGCCAGCAGCTTGCGGGTCTACGAGCAGTACTTC. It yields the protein CASSLRVYEQYF.

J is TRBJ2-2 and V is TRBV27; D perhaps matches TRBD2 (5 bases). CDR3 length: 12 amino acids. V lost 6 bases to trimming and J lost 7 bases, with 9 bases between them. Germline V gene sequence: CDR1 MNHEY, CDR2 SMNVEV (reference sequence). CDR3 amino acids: CASRRVDGELFF. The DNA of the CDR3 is TGTGCCAGCAGGAGGGTGGACGGGGAGCTGTTTTTT.

The CDR3 loop is CASGNDRGPNEQFF. As DNA, the CDR3 is TGTGCTAGTGGAAACGACAGGGGCCCCAATGAGCAGTTCTTC. The genes are TRBV12-5 and TRBJ2-1, with TRBD1 matching 8 bases. Germline V lookup: CDR1 LGHNT, CDR2 FRNRAP. This CDR3 contains 14 residues. V shed 6 bases, J shed 6 bases, and the junction held 7 bases outside the gene matches.

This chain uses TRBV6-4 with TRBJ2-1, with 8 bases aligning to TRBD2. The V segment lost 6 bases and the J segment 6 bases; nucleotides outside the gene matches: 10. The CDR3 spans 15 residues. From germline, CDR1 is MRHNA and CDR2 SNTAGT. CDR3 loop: CASSSGSRGGNEQFF. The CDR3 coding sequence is TGTGCCAGCAGCTCCGGAAGCCGGGGGGGCAATGAGCAGTTCTTC.

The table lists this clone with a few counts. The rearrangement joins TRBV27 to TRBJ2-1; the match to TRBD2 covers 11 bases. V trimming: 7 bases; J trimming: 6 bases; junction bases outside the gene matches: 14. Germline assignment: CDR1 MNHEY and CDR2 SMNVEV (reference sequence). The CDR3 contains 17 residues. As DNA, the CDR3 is TGTGCCAGCACCCCCCAATCTAGCGGGAGGATCGGCAATGAGCAGTTCTTC. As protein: CASTPQSSGRIGNEQFF.

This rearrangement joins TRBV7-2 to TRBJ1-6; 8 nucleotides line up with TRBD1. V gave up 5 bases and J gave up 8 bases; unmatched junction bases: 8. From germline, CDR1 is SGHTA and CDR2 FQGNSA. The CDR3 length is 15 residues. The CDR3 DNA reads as TGTGCCAGCAGCCTGGGACAGGTTGGGGATTCACCCCTCCACTTT. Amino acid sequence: CASSLGQVGDSPLHF.

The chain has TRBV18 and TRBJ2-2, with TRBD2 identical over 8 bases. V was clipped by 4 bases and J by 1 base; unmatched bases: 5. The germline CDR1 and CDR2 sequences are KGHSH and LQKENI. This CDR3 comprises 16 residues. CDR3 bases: TGTGCCAGCTCACGGCCGGGACTAGGGAACACCGGGGAGCTGTTTTTT. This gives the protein CASSRPGLGNTGELFF.

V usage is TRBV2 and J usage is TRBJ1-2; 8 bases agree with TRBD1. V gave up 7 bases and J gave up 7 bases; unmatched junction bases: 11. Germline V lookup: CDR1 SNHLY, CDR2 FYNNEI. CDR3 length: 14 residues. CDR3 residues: CASTSQGAEGGYTF. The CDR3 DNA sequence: TGTGCCAGCACTTCTCAGGGGGCAGAGGGTGGCTACACCTTC.

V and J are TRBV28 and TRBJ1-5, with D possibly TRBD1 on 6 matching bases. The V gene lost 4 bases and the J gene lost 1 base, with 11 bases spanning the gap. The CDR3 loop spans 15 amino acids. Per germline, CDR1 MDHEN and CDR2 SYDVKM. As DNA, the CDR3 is TGTGCCAGCAGTTGGTCCACAGGGAGCAATCAGCCCCAGCATTTT. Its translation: CASSWSTGSNQPQHF.

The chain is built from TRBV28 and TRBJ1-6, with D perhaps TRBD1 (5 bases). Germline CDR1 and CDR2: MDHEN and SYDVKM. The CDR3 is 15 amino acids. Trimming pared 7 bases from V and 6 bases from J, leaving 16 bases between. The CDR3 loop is CASTPGGRGNSPLHF. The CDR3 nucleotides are TGTGCCAGCACCCCCGGCGGGAGGGGTAATTCACCCCTCCACTTT.

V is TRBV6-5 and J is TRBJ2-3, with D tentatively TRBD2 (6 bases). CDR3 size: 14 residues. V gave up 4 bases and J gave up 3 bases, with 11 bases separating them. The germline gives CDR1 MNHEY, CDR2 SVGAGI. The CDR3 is CASSLAGRTDTQYF. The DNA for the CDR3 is TGTGCCAGCAGTTTGGCGGGACGAACAGATACGCAGTATTTT.

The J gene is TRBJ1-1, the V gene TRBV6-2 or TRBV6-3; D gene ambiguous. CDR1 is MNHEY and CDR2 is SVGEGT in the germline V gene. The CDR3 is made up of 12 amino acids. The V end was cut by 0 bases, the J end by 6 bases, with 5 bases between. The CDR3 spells CASSYSTSEAFF. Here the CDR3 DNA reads TGTGCCAGCAGTTACTCGACTTCTGAAGCTTTCTTT.

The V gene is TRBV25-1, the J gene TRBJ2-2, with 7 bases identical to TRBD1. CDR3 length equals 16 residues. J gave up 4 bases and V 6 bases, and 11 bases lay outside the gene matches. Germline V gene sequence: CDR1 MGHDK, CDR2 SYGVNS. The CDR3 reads CASRNSGTVVTGELFF. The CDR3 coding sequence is TGTGCCAGCAGGAATTCCGGGACAGTTGTCACCGGGGAGCTGTTTTTT. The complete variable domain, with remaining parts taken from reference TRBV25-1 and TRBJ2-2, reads EADIYQTPRYLVIGTGKKITLECSQTMGHDKMYWYQQDPGMELHLIHYSYGVNSTEKGDLSSESTVSRIRTEHFPLTLESARPSHTSQYLCASRNSGTVVTGELFFGEGSRLTVL.

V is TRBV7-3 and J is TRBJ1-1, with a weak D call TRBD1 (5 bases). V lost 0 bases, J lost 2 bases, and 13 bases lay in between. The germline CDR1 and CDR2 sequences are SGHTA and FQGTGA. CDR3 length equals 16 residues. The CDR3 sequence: CASSLTSPGGNTEAFF. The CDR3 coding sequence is TGTGCCAGCAGCTTAACGAGCCCCGGGGGAAACACTGAAGCTTTCTTT.

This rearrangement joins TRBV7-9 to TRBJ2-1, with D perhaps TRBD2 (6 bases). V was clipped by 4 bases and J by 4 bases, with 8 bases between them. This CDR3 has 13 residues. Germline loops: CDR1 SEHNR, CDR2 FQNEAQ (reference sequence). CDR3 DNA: TGTGCCAGCAGCTCGGGACTGTACAATGAGCAGTTCTTC. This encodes CASSSGLYNEQFF.

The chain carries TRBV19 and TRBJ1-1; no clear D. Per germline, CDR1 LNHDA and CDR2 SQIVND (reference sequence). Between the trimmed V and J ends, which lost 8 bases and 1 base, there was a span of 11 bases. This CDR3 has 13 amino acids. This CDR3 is CASGGWWNTEAFF. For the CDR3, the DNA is TGTGCCAGTGGAGGATGGTGGAACACTGAAGCTTTCTTT.

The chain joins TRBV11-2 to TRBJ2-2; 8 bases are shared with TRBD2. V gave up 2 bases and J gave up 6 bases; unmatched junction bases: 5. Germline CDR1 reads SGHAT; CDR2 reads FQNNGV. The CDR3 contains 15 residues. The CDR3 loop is CASSLQREWAGELFF. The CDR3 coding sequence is TGTGCCAGCAGCTTACAGCGGGAGTGGGCCGGGGAGCTGTTTTTT.

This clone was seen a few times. The CDR3 nucleotides read TGTGCCAGCAGCCATACGACAAGCTCTGGAAACACCATATATTTT. Amino acid sequence: CASSHTTSSGNTIYF. The rearrangement joins TRBV3-1 (or the pseudogene TRBV3-2) to TRBJ1-3, with unresolved D. The V end was cut by 3 bases, the J end by 0 bases, with 9 bases between. This CDR3 comprises 15 residues. Per the germline V gene, CDR1 is LGHDT and CDR2 is YNNKEL (reference sequence).

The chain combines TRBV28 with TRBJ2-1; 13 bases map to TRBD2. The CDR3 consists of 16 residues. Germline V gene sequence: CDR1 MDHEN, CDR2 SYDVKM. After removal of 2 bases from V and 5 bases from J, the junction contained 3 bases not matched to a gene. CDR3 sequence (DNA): TGTGCCAGCAGTTTACCGGGACTAGCGGGAAACAATGAGCAGTTCTTC. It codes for CASSLPGLAGNNEQFF.

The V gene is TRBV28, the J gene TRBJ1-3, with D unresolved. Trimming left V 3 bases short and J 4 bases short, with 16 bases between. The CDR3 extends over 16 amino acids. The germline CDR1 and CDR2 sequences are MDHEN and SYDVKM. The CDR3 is CASSFPRQTVGNTIYF. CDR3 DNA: TGTGCCAGCAGTTTCCCGAGGCAGACGGTCGGAAACACCATATATTTT.